The clone carrying this T cell receptor beta chain was counted ten times or more. The record originates from a study of read filtering for tumor transcriptome and immune sequencing. Whole-study context: DNase treatment preceded whole-transcriptome library preparation.

This library used 300 to 500 ng RNA and molecular barcoded adaptors spanning alpha/delta and beta/gamma chains. TCRdb re-analysed the reads in MiXCR, keeping a single row per CDR3 protein. The sample records about 90,000 distinct CDR3 sequences, about 12% being singletons. Germline lookup yields CDR1 SQVTM and CDR2 ANQGSEA. With 6 bases clipped from V and 3 bases from J, the junction kept 3 bases outside the gene matches. This CDR3 is 13 amino acids long. The material sequenced was a population of CD138-negative cells sorted from bone marrow. The receptor was derived from a donor at least 40 years old with multiple myeloma. The rearrangement links TRBV29-1 to TRBJ2-3, with 10 nucleotides matching TRBD2. This CDR3 is CSVAAGGTDTQYF. CDR3 coding DNA: TGCAGCGTCGCAGCGGGAGGGACAGATACGCAGTATTTT.